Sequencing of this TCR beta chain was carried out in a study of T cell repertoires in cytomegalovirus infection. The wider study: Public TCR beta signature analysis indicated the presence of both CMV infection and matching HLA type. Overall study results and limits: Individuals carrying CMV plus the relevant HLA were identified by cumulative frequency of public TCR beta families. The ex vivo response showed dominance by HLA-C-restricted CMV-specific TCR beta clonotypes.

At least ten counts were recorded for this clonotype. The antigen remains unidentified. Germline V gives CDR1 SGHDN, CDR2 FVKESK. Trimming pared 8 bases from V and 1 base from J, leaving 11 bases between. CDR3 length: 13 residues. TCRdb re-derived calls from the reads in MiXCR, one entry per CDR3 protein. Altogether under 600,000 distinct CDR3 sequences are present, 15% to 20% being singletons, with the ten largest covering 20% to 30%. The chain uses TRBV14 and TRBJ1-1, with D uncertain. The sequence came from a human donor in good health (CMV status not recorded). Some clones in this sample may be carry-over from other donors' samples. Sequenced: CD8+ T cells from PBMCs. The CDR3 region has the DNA TGTGCCAGCGCCCCTGGACCGAACACTGAAGCTTTCTTT. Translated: CASAPGPNTEAFF.